This T cell receptor (beta chain) comes out of a study of breast tumors, draining lymph nodes, adjacent tissues. The study, taken as a whole, reports: Tumors had less TCR diversity than lymph nodes, more than nontumor tissue. Most tumor T cells seemingly derive from lymph node, then expand in tumor. Luminal-like breast cancer showed significantly greater tumor-nontumor repertoire similarity than basal-like breast cancer did. Data only fit, rather than demonstrated, lymph node origin of most tumor T cells.

Breast cancer patients provided tissue from their axillary draining lymph nodes. TCRdb reprocessed the multiplex PCR reads via MiXCR and lists one record per CDR3 protein. The data contain approximately 88,000 distinct CDR3 sequences, around 28% of them singletons. To note about this clonotype: Its target is not known.

The CDR3 runs 18 residues. In germline, CDR1 is LGHDT, CDR2 YNNKEL (reference sequence). V shed 1 base and J 3 bases; nucleotides not matched to a gene: 8. The clonotype originates from a female donor with breast cancer. Some clones in this sample may be carry-over from other donors' samples. J is TRBJ2-1 and V is TRBV3-1, with 11 bases aligning to TRBD2. The sample was axillary lymph node tissue. CDR3 nucleotides: TGTGCCAGCAGCCAAGGCCTTCTAGCGGGAGGCCTCTACAATGAGCAGTTCTTC. Translation gives CASSQGLLAGGLYNEQFF.